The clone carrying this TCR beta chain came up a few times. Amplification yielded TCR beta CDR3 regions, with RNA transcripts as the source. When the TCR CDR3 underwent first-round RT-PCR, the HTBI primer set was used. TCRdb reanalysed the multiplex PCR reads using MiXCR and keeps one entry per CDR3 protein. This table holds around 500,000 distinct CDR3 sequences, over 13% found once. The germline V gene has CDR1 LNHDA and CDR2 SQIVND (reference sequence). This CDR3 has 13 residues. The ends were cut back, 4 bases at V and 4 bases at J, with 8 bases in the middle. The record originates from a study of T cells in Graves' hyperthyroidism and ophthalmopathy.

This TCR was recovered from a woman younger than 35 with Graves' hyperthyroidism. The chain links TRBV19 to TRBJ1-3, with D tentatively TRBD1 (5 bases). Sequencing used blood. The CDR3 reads CASSTDIGNTIYF. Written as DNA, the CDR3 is TGTGCCAGTAGTACGGACATCGGAAACACCATATATTTT.